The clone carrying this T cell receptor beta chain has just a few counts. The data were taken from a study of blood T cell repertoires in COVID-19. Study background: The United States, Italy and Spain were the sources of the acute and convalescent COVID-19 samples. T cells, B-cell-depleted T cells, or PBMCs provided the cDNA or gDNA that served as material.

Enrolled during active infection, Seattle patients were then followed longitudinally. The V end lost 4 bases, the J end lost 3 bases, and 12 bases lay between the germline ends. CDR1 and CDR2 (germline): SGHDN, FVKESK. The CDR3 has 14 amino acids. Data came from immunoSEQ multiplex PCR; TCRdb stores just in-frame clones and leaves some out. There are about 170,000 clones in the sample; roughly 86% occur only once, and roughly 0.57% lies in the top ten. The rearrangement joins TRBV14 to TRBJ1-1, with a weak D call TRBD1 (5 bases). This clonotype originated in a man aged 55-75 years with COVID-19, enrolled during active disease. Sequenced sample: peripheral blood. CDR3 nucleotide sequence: TGTGCCAGCAGCCGGGGGGGAGAGTACACTGAAGCTTTCTTT. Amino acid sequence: CASSRGGEYTEAFF.